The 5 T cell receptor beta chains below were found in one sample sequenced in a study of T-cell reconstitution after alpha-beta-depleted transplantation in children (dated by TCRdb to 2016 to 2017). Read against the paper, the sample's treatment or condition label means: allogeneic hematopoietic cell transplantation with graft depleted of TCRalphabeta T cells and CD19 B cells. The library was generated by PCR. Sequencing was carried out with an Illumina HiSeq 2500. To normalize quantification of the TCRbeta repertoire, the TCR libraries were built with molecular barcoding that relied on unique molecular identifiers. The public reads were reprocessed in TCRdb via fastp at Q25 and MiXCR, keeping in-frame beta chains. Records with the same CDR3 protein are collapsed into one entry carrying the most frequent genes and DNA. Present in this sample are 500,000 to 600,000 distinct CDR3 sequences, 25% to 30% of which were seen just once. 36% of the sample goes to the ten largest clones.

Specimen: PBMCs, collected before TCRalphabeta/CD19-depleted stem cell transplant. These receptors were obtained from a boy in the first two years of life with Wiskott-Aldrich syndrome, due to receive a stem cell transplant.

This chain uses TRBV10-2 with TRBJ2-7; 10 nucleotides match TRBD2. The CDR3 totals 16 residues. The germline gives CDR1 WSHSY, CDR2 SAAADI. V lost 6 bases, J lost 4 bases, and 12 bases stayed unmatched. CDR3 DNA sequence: TGCGCCAGCAGGGGTCCCCTAGCGGGAGCCTTATACGAGCAGTACTTC. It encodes CASRGPLAGALYEQYF.

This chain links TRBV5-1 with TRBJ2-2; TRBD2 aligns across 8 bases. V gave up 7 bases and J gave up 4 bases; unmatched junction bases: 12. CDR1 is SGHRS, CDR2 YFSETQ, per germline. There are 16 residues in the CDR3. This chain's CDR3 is CASGNNPGLGTGELFF. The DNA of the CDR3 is TGCGCCAGCGGGAACAACCCGGGACTAGGCACCGGGGAGCTGTTTTTT. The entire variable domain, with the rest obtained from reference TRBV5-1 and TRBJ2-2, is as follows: KAGVTQTPRYLIKTRGQQVTLSCSPISGHRSVSWYQQTPGQGLQFLFEYFSETQRNKGNFPGRFSGRQFSNSRSEMNVSTLELGDSALYLCASGNNPGLGTGELFFGEGSRLTVL.

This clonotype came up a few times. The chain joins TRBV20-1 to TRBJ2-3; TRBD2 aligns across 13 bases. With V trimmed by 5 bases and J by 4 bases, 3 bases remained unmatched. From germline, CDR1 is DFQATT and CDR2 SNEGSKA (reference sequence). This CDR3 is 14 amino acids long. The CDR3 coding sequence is TGCAGTGCTCCCGGACTAGCGGGAGCAGATACGCAGTATTTT. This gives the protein CSAPGLAGADTQYF.

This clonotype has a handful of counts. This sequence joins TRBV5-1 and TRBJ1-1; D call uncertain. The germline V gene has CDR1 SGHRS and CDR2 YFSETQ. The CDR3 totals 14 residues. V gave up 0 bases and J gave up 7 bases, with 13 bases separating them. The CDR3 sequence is CASSLERGWGEAFF. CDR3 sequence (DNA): TGCGCCAGCAGCTTGGAACGGGGTTGGGGTGAAGCTTTCTTT.

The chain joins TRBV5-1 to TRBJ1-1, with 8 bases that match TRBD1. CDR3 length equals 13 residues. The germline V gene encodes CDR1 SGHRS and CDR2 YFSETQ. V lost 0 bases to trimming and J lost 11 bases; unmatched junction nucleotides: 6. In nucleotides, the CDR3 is TGCGCCAGCAGCTTGGGGACAGGGTCTCGGGCTTTCTTT. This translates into CASSLGTGSRAFF.